Listed below are T cell receptor beta chains from one sample, sequenced in a study of T cells after yellow fever vaccination. TCRdb ran MiXCR on the 5' RACE reads and lists one entry per CDR3 protein. The sample comprises some 120,000 distinct CDR3 sequences, 8.4% of which are singletons, and roughly 27% rests with the top ten. The sequencing used CD8+ T cells sorted from PBMCs, collected 45 days after the yellow fever booster vaccination. The source is a young man who received the YFV17D yellow fever vaccine. CDR3s include the opening cysteine and the closing phenylalanine or tryptophan. D genes are given only for firm matches. Size is stated for part of the rows, as once, few or many counts, or as a class when the clone is expanded.

CDR3 DNA | CDR3 protein | clone size | D gene | J gene | V gene
TGTGCCTGCAGTTTTCTGCAGAGCCTACGTATGGACCAAGAGACCCAGTACTTC | CACSFLQSLRMDQETQYF | few | NA | TRBJ2-5 | TRBV12-3/TRBV12-4
TGTGCCAGCAGTTTTCCGGGACTAGCGGACAATGAGCAGTTCTTC | CASSFPGLADNEQFF | many | TRBD2 | TRBJ2-1 | TRBV27
TGTGCCAGCAGTTACGGATGGACTAGCGGAATAAATGAGCAGTTCTTC | CASSYGWTSGINEQFF | many | TRBD2 | TRBJ2-1 | TRBV6-5
TGCGCCAGCAGTCAATCGGGACAGGGACTCTACAATGAGCAGTTCTTC | CASSQSGQGLYNEQFF | NA | TRBD1 | TRBJ2-1 | TRBV23-1
TGTGCCACCAGCACGGGGCCCCCCCTAACCGGGGAGCTGTTTTTT | CATSTGPPLTGELFF | NA | NA | TRBJ2-2 | TRBV15
TGCAGCGTTGAAGATAGGGGGATCGGCGCCCGAGAGACCCAGTACTTC | CSVEDRGIGARETQYF | many | NA | TRBJ2-5 | TRBV29-1
TGTGCCAGCAGCCCACTAGCGGAACTATACGAGCAGTACTTC | CASSPLAELYEQYF | many | TRBD2 | TRBJ2-7 | TRBV6-2/TRBV6-3
TGTGCCAGCAGTTCTGACACAATTCAGTACTTC | CASSSDTIQYF | many | NA | TRBJ2-4 | TRBV12-3/TRBV12-4
TGTGCCAGCAGCTTAGATGGTCTGGAGCAGTTCTTC | CASSLDGLEQFF | many | NA | TRBJ2-1 | TRBV11-2
TGCAGCGTTGACCCGGACAACTATGAGCAGTTCTTC | CSVDPDNYEQFF | many | NA | TRBJ2-1 | TRBV29-1
TGTGCCAGCAGCTTGCACTCAGGGGGCCTCTACTACGAGCAGTACTTC | CASSLHSGGLYYEQYF | few | TRBD1 | TRBJ2-7 | TRBV5-6
TGTGCCAGCTCGCAAGACAGGCTCACATACGAGCAGTACTTC | CASSQDRLTYEQYF | few | NA | TRBJ2-7 | TRBV18
TGTGCCAGTAGTGCCCCAGATTGGGAGCGCTCCTACAATGAGCAGTCCTTC | CASSAPDWERSYNEQSF | few | NA | TRBJ2-1 | TRBV19
TGTGCCAGCAGCCAAGATCGGGTAGCGGGATCAGATACGCAGTATTTT | CASSQDRVAGSDTQYF | many | TRBD2 | TRBJ2-3 | TRBV3-1
TGTGCCACCAGTGACAGTACTGAGCAGTTCTTC | CATSDSTEQFF | NA | NA | TRBJ2-1 | TRBV24-1
TGTGCCAGCACCAACCCTTGGGGCTCAGATACGCAGTATTTT | CASTNPWGSDTQYF | few | NA | TRBJ2-3 | TRBV6-2/TRBV6-3
TGTGCCAGCAGTTTTGGGGGCCCTGGAAACACCATATATTTT | CASSFGGPGNTIYF | NA | NA | TRBJ1-3 | TRBV12-3/TRBV12-4
TGTGCCAGCAGCTTAGAAGCCGGGAGAGGGAATGAGCAGTTCTTC | CASSLEAGRGNEQFF | many | NA | TRBJ2-1 | TRBV7-6
TGCGCCAGCAGCTTGGCCGCTTTTGCCGACAGGGGACCTTCCTACGAGCAGTACTTC | CASSLAAFADRGPSYEQYF | NA | TRBD1 | TRBJ2-7 | TRBV5-1
TGTGCCAGCAGCTTAGTCGCTAGTTGGGGCTACGAGCAGTACTTC | CASSLVASWGYEQYF | many | NA | TRBJ2-7 | TRBV7-9
TGTGCCAGCAGCTCCGATTCGGTTGGAAACACCATATATTTT | CASSSDSVGNTIYF | many | NA | TRBJ1-3 | TRBV7-8
TGTGCCAGCAGTGAAGCGGGAGGGCCAGATGAGCAGTTCTTC | CASSEAGGPDEQFF | many | TRBD2 | TRBJ2-1 | TRBV6-4
TGTGCCAGTAGTATAGATCGTTGGACTGAAGCTTTCTTT | CASSIDRWTEAFF | few | NA | TRBJ1-1 | TRBV19
TGTGCCAGCAGCTTAAGTTTCCTACAGGAGTCCTACGAGCAGTACTTC | CASSLSFLQESYEQYF | many | NA | TRBJ2-7 | TRBV7-8
TGTGCCAGTAGTATGCCCCCCCGGGTCTCGGTCTCCGGCGAGCAGTTCTTC | CASSMPPRVSVSGEQFF | NA | NA | TRBJ2-1 | TRBV19
TGTGCCAGCAGCCCTGGCTATACCACAGATACGCAGTATTTT | CASSPGYTTDTQYF | many | NA | TRBJ2-3 | TRBV7-2
TGCGCCAGCAGCTTGGATTTTCCACACCGGGACAGGGCCAACACCGGGGAGCTGTTTTTT | CASSLDFPHRDRANTGELFF | many | TRBD1 | TRBJ2-2 | TRBV5-1
TGTGCCAGCAGTGAAGGACTAGCGGTCTCCTACGAGCAGTACTTC | CASSEGLAVSYEQYF | few | TRBD2 | TRBJ2-7 | TRBV2
TGCAGTGCTAGAACCTTGTTAGCGGTAGTGGGACAAGAGACCCAGTACTTC | CSARTLLAVVGQETQYF | NA | NA | TRBJ2-5 | TRBV20-1
TGTGCCAGCAGCCAACAGGGGGCATGGCCTGAAGCTTTCTTT | CASSQQGAWPEAFF | many | TRBD1 | TRBJ1-1 | TRBV27
TGTGCCAGCAGCTTAACGTCTAGCGGGAGCTACAATGAGCAGTTCTTC | CASSLTSSGSYNEQFF | many | TRBD2 | TRBJ2-1 | TRBV7-3
TGCGCCAGCAGCCTTCGACTAGTCCAAGGGGAGACCCAGTACTTC | CASSLRLVQGETQYF | NA | NA | TRBJ2-5 | TRBV5-1
TGTGCCAGCAGTTACTCCTCCCGTTATGGCTACACCTTC | CASSYSSRYGYTF | many | NA | TRBJ1-2 | TRBV6-5
TGTGCCAGTAGTATTCGGACTAGCGGGAATGAGCAGTTCTTC | CASSIRTSGNEQFF | many | TRBD2 | TRBJ2-1 | TRBV19
TGTGCCAGCAGCTCGACAGGTGCTGGAAACACCATATATTTT | CASSSTGAGNTIYF | few | NA | TRBJ1-3 | TRBV7-6
TGTGCCAGCGGGCAGACAGGGGGATACGAAAAACTGTTTTTT | CASGQTGGYEKLFF | many | TRBD1 | TRBJ1-4 | TRBV6-2/TRBV6-3
TGCGCCAGCAGCCAAATCCGAACTAGCGGGAGGTTGCACACCGGGGAGCTGTTTTTT | CASSQIRTSGRLHTGELFF | NA | TRBD2 | TRBJ2-2 | TRBV4-3
TGTGCCAGCAGTTACAAGCCCCAATCCTACGAGCAGTACTTC | CASSYKPQSYEQYF | many | NA | TRBJ2-7 | TRBV6-5
TGTGCCAGTAGTAGTACAGGAGCGGGAGAAATGGGCGGGGAGCTGTTTTTT | CASSSTGAGEMGGELFF | NA | TRBD2 | TRBJ2-2 | TRBV19
TGTGCTAGCAGCTTAGCTGGCGGGAGGGCGAACACCGGGGAGCTGTTTTTT | CASSLAGGRANTGELFF | few | TRBD2 | TRBJ2-2 | TRBV7-7
TGTGCCAGTTTGGGCTTGGGGGCCAACGTCCTGACTTTC | CASLGLGANVLTF | many | NA | TRBJ2-6 | TRBV27
TGTGCCAGCAGCTCCCAAGGGGAGGGAGAAAACATTCAGTACTTC | CASSSQGEGENIQYF | many | TRBD2 | TRBJ2-4 | TRBV5-6
TGCGCCAGCAGCTTATCAGGGGGATATGGCGACGAGCAGTACTTC | CASSLSGGYGDEQYF | many | TRBD1 | TRBJ2-7 | TRBV5-1
TGCGCCAGCAACCACCAGTGGCAGACCTACGAGCAGTACTTC | CASNHQWQTYEQYF | few | NA | TRBJ2-7 | TRBV23-1
TGCGCCAGCCGGACTAGCAGCTCCTACAATGAGCAGTTCTTC | CASRTSSSYNEQFF | many | TRBD2 | TRBJ2-1 | TRBV5-1
TGCAGCGTGCAGACAGCAGCCGGGGAGCTGTTTTTT | CSVQTAAGELFF | many | NA | TRBJ2-2 | TRBV29-1
TGTGCCAGCAGCGGACATATCGGGGGACAGGGGAGGGGAGAGACCCAGTACTTC | CASSGHIGGQGRGETQYF | few | TRBD1 | TRBJ2-5 | TRBV7-2
TGTGCCAGCAGCGTAGACGGGGTCCAAGAGACCCAGTACTTC | CASSVDGVQETQYF | many | NA | TRBJ2-5 | TRBV9
TGTGCCAGCGGCGATGGTCAAGAGACCCAGTACTTC | CASGDGQETQYF | few | NA | TRBJ2-5 | TRBV6-5
TGTGCCAGCAGCTCCAGCGGGACGGCCTACGAGCAGTACTTC | CASSSSGTAYEQYF | many | TRBD2 | TRBJ2-7 | TRBV9
TGTGCCACCAGCAGCGGGGGCCCCGCGAACACCGGGGAGCTGTTTTTT | CATSSGGPANTGELFF | many | NA | TRBJ2-2 | TRBV15
TGTGCCAGCAGCCCCGGACACCTTGATTACACAGATACGCAGTATTTT | CASSPGHLDYTDTQYF | NA | NA | TRBJ2-3 | TRBV7-9
TGTGCCAGCAGTGGACCCGGAGAAGCGGGATACAATGAGCAGTTCTTC | CASSGPGEAGYNEQFF | many | TRBD2 | TRBJ2-1 | TRBV2